This passage covers 32 T cell receptor beta chains from one sample sequenced in a study of early T cells in non-severe SARS-CoV-2 infection. Each CDR3 protein gets one entry after TCRdb re-called the 5' RACE reads with MiXCR. The table lists 80,000 to 100,000 distinct CDR3 sequences, around 12% of them singletons. Sequencing was performed on whole blood. The receptors originated from an adult who was a healthcare worker with PCR-confirmed SARS-CoV-2 infection or an uninfected control (not recorded which).

This clonotype has just one count. CDR3: CASSQAFTEAFF. The CDR3 bases are TGTGCCAGCAGCCAAGCTTTCACTGAAGCTTTCTTT. This chain links TRBV3-1 with TRBJ1-1; no definite D call. This CDR3 is 12 amino acids long. Germline V gene lookup returns CDR1 LGHDT and CDR2 YNNKEL (reference sequence). Trimming pared 1 base from V and 4 bases from J, leaving 4 bases between. The full variable domain, with the rest looked up from reference TRBV3-1 and TRBJ1-1, is DTAVSQTPKYLVTQMGNDKSIKCEQNLGHDTMYWYKQDSKKFLKIMFSYNNKELIINETVPNRFSPKSPDKAHLNLHINSLELGDSAVYFCASSQAFTEAFFGQGTRLTVV.

V usage is TRBV7-2 and J usage is TRBJ1-5; D is undetermined. This CDR3 has 15 residues. Germline lookup yields CDR1 SGHTA and CDR2 FQGNSA. With 1 base removed from V and 0 bases from J, the gap between germline ends came to 7 bases. CDR3 sequence reads: CASSLEADSNQPQHF. CDR3 nucleotides: TGTGCCAGCAGCTTAGAGGCAGATAGCAATCAGCCCCAGCATTTT.

This clonotype showed up just a few times. The chain is built from TRBV3-1 and TRBJ2-5; no clear D gene. CDR1 is LGHDT, CDR2 YNNKEL, per germline (reference sequence). Trimming pared 1 base from V and 7 bases from J, leaving 13 bases between. CDR3 length: 14 amino acids. DNA for the CDR3: TGTGCCAGCAGCCAAGCGGATCTTCGGGTGACCCAGTACTTC. Amino acids: CASSQADLRVTQYF.

This chain links TRBV3-1 with TRBJ1-1; D remains ambiguous. The V end lost 3 bases, the J end lost 3 bases, and 8 bases lay between the germline ends. From germline, CDR1 is LGHDT and CDR2 YNNKEL (reference sequence). This CDR3 region has 13 residues. The DNA of the CDR3 is TGTGCCAGCAGCCAGGCCTGGGACACTGAAGCTTTCTTT. It specifies CASSQAWDTEAFF.

There are many counts of this clonotype. This rearrangement joins TRBV6-2 or TRBV6-3 to TRBJ2-7; D gene ambiguous. The CDR3 extends over 12 amino acids. Germline assignment: CDR1 MNHEY and CDR2 SVGEGT. The V gene lost 0 bases and the J gene lost 3 bases, with 3 bases spanning the gap. CDR3 nucleotide sequence: TGTGCCAGCAGTTACTCTAGCTACGAGCAGTACTTC. Translating it yields CASSYSSYEQYF.

The rearrangement uses TRBV20-1 and TRBJ1-1; D is unclear. The CDR3 contains 11 residues. Germline V gives CDR1 DFQATT, CDR2 SNEGSKA (reference sequence). The CDR3, as DNA: TGCAGCGGACCGACGAACACTGAAGCTTTCTTT. Translated, it gives CSGPTNTEAFF.

This chain joins TRBV9 and TRBJ1-2, with TRBD1 matching over 7 bases. The CDR3 runs 13 residues. V shed 2 bases, J shed 7 bases, and the junction held 5 bases outside the gene matches. Germline assignment: CDR1 SGDLS and CDR2 YYNGEE. The CDR3 here is CASSVQGDSGYTF. CDR3 in DNA: TGTGCCAGCAGCGTTCAGGGGGATAGTGGCTACACCTTC.

The chain uses TRBV20-1 and TRBJ2-1; D perhaps matches TRBD2 (6 bases). This CDR3 contains 17 residues. Trimming left V 0 bases short and J 7 bases short, with 22 bases between. Germline values: CDR1 DFQATT, CDR2 SNEGSKA (reference sequence). As DNA, the CDR3 is TGCAGTGCTAGAGATTGGAAGTCTAGCGCAGTCGGGAATGAGCAGTTCTTC. It encodes CSARDWKSSAVGNEQFF.

This clonotype was recorded a few times. The CDR3 here is CASSVKRNTGELFF. CDR3 bases: TGTGCCAGCAGTGTTAAGAGGAACACCGGGGAGCTGTTTTTT. V usage is TRBV6-2 or TRBV6-3 and J usage is TRBJ2-2; unclear D gene. The CDR3 loop spans 14 amino acids. The germline V and J ends were trimmed by 5 bases and 1 base, with 8 bases remaining between them. Germline V gene data show CDR1 as MNHEY and CDR2 as SVGEGT.

This clonotype was counted between two and nine times. The chain employs TRBV29-1 and TRBJ2-7; a weak D match, TRBD1 (5 bases). Trimming shortened V by 5 bases and J by 4 bases, and 12 bases separated the two germline ends. This CDR3 spans 12 amino acids. Looked up from germline, CDR1 is SQVTM and CDR2 is ANQGSEA. The CDR3 DNA sequence: TGCAGCGTTCTCAGGGCTGGATACGAGCAGTACTTC. Its protein is CSVLRAGYEQYF.

V usage is TRBV6-5 and J usage is TRBJ2-2, with a weak D call TRBD1 (6 bases). V lost 5 bases, J lost 8 bases, and 12 bases lay in between. The CDR3 is 13 residues long. Germline CDR1 reads MNHEY; CDR2 reads SVGAGI. CDR3 nucleotides: TGTGCCAGCAGTCCCGACAGGTTTGGGGAGCTGTTTTTT. As protein: CASSPDRFGELFF.

This clonotype has more than one count but fewer than ten. V and J are TRBV15 and TRBJ1-1; D unresolved. V was cut by 0 bases and J by 3 bases, with 5 bases left in between. The germline gives CDR1 LNHNV, CDR2 YYDKDF (reference sequence). CDR3 length: 13 amino acids. The CDR3 nucleotides are TGTGCCACCAGCAGAGATTTACACACTGAAGCTTTCTTT. Its translation: CATSRDLHTEAFF.

This clonotype was found a few times. The rearrangement links TRBV29-1 to TRBJ1-1; D remains ambiguous. The germline CDR1 and CDR2 sequences are SQVTM and ANQGSEA. This CDR3 is built from 10 residues. V gave up 4 bases and J gave up 0 bases, with 0 bases separating them. CDR3 sequence (DNA): TGCAGCGTTGTGAACACTGAAGCTTTCTTT. Translated: CSVVNTEAFF. Full variable domain (outside the CDR3, taken from reference TRBV29-1 and TRBJ1-1): SAVISQKPSRDICQRGTSLTIQCQVDSQVTMMFWYRQQPGQSLTLIATANQGSEATYESGFVIDKFPISRPNLTFSTLTVSNMSPEDSSIYLCSVVNTEAFFGQGTRLTVV.

This clonotype occurred a few times. The chain is built from TRBV9 and TRBJ2-5; 7 bases fit TRBD1. CDR3 length equals 15 residues. Germline values: CDR1 SGDLS, CDR2 YYNGEE. J gave up 0 bases and V 2 bases, and 4 bases lay outside the gene matches. CDR3 nucleotide sequence: TGTGCCAGCAGCGTGACAGGGAGTCACCAAGAGACCCAGTACTTC. It codes for CASSVTGSHQETQYF.

The chain is built from TRBV7-3 and TRBJ2-1, with D possibly matching TRBD2 (6 bases). CDR1 SGHTA and CDR2 FQGTGA come from the germline V gene. The CDR3 length is 15 residues. The germline V and J ends were trimmed by 5 bases and 4 bases, with 15 bases remaining between them. DNA of the CDR3: TGTGCCAGCAGCCCTAGGACTATAACGTACAATGAGCAGTTCTTC. Translating gives CASSPRTITYNEQFF.

There are many counts of this clonotype. The chain links TRBV5-4 to TRBJ2-7, with D possibly TRBD1 on 7 matching bases. Germline V gene sequence: CDR1 SGHNT, CDR2 YYREEE (reference sequence). Trimming removed 3 bases at V and 2 bases at J, with 21 bases between. This CDR3 is 17 amino acids long. CDR3 sequence reads: CASSSAGGGRNPYEQYF. In DNA, the CDR3 is TGTGCCAGCAGCTCAGCAGGGGGAGGCCGGAACCCCTACGAGCAGTACTTC. The full variable domain, in which reference TRBV5-4 and TRBJ2-7 provide the parts outside the CDR3, is ETGVTQSPTHLIKTRGQQVTLRCSSQSGHNTVSWYQQALGQGPQFIFQYYREEENGRGNFPPRFSGLQFPNYSSELNVNALELDDSALYLCASSSAGGGRNPYEQYFGPGTRLTVT.

This clonotype was picked up many times. The J gene is TRBJ1-6, the V gene TRBV9, with a weak D call TRBD1 (5 bases). The V and J ends lost 4 bases and 9 bases respectively, with 17 bases between them. Germline-derived CDR1 and CDR2 are SGDLS and YYNGEE. The CDR3 is 15 residues long. The CDR3 coding sequence is TGTGCCAGCAGCCCAGCGGGACTTGACCGTTCACCCCTCCACTTT. Translating it yields CASSPAGLDRSPLHF.

The chain combines TRBV10-3 with TRBJ2-5; 7 nucleotides line up with TRBD1. Per germline, CDR1 ENHRY and CDR2 SYGVKD. This CDR3 region has 15 residues. The V segment lost 4 bases and the J segment 2 bases; nucleotides outside the gene matches: 7. CDR3 protein: CAISVLRQGQETQYF. The CDR3 bases are TGTGCCATCAGTGTCCTACGACAGGGACAAGAGACCCAGTACTTC.

This rearrangement joins TRBV6-6 to TRBJ1-4; TRBD1 agrees at 7 bases. CDR1 is MNHNY and CDR2 is SVGAGI in the germline V gene (reference sequence). The CDR3 extends over 14 amino acids. The V segment lost 4 bases and the J segment 6 bases; nucleotides outside the gene matches: 5. The DNA for the CDR3 is TGTGCCAGCAGTTCCCAGGGGGAAGATGAAAAACTGTTTTTT. This translates into CASSSQGEDEKLFF.

The table lists this clonotype with many counts. This rearrangement joins TRBV5-6 to TRBJ1-1, with D possibly matching TRBD1 (5 bases). Germline V gene sequence: CDR1 SGHDT, CDR2 YYEEEE. The CDR3 runs to 15 residues. Trimming stripped 1 base from V and 8 bases from J, with 18 bases between. Written as DNA, the CDR3 is TGTGCCAGCAGCTTGTATGGGACCTTATGGAAGGAAGCTTTCTTT. Encoded protein: CASSLYGTLWKEAFF. The whole variable domain, remainder taken from reference TRBV5-6 and TRBJ1-1, is DAGVTQSPTHLIKTRGQQVTLRCSPKSGHDTVSWYQQALGQGPQFIFQYYEEEERQRGNFPDRFSGHQFPNYSSELNVNALLLGDSALYLCASSLYGTLWKEAFFGQGTRLTVV.

This clonotype was detected many times. The chain has TRBV11-2 and TRBJ2-7; D not resolved. V was pared by 3 bases and J by 1 base, with 7 bases between. CDR1 and CDR2 from the germline V gene are SGHAT and FQNNGV. The CDR3 is 13 amino acids. The CDR3 loop reads CASSFSSSYEQYF. DNA of the CDR3: TGTGCCAGCAGCTTTTCCTCTTCCTACGAGCAGTACTTC.

This clonotype was observed a handful of times. The rearrangement links TRBV29-1 to TRBJ2-3; no firm D call. Trimming removed 8 bases from V and 0 bases from J, with 12 bases in between. Germline CDR1 SQVTM, CDR2 ANQGSEA. The CDR3 runs 13 residues. DNA for the CDR3: TGCAGCTCCGTTATAACTAGCACAGATACGCAGTATTTT. This sequence encodes CSSVITSTDTQYF.

This clonotype turned up a few times. The chain has TRBV20-1 and TRBJ2-4; 8 positions match TRBD1. Germline CDR1 and CDR2: DFQATT and SNEGSKA (reference sequence). The CDR3 is 13 residues long. V trimming: 3 bases; J trimming: 9 bases; junction bases outside the gene matches: 7. The CDR3 reads CSASLQGAGIQYF. DNA of the CDR3: TGCAGTGCTAGCCTCCAGGGGGCCGGCATTCAGTACTTC.

This clonotype was observed once. With a much larger clone just one base away, this may be a read error. The chain links TRBV5-4 to TRBJ2-5; maybe TRBD2 (6 bases). Germline loops: CDR1 SGHNT, CDR2 YYREEE (reference sequence). Between the trimmed V and J ends, which lost 0 bases and 7 bases, there was a span of 19 bases. The CDR3 is made up of 16 amino acids. CDR3: CASSLERDSKRGTQYF. The CDR3, as DNA: TGTGCCAGCAGCTTGGAAAGGGACTCTAAACGGGGGACCCAGTACTTC. Filled out from reference TRBV5-4 and TRBJ2-5, the complete variable domain reads ETGVTQSPTHLIKTRGQQVTLRCSSQSGHNTVSWYQQALGQGPQFIFQYYREEENGRGNFPPRFSGLQFPNYSSELNVNALELDDSALYLCASSLERDSKRGTQYFGPGTRLLVL.

This clonotype was observed many times. This chain uses TRBV10-3 with TRBJ2-5, with 9 nucleotides matching TRBD2. V gave up 6 bases and J gave up 4 bases; unmatched junction bases: 6. Germline CDR1 is ENHRY and CDR2 is SYGVKD. The CDR3 has 14 amino acids. The CDR3 sequence: CAISSGSGGETQYF. The CDR3 DNA sequence: TGTGCCATCAGCAGTGGTAGCGGGGGAGAGACCCAGTACTTC.

This clonotype was observed a few times. This chain joins TRBV4-2 and TRBJ2-2; 7 bases agree with TRBD2. The V gene end was trimmed by 3 bases and the J gene end by 2 bases; junction bases not matched to a gene: 12. CDR1 LGHNA and CDR2 YNFKEQ come from the germline V gene. CDR3 length: 18 residues. The CDR3 protein is CASSQDLRTSANTGELFF. In DNA form, the CDR3 reads TGTGCCAGCAGCCAGGACCTAAGGACTAGTGCCAACACCGGGGAGCTGTTTTTT.

This chain joins TRBV3-1 and TRBJ2-7; tentatively, D is TRBD2 (6 bases). In germline, CDR1 is LGHDT, CDR2 YNNKEL (reference sequence). The CDR3 runs to 17 residues. The ends were cut back, 1 base at V and 6 bases at J, with 22 bases in the middle. For the CDR3, the DNA is TGTGCCAGCAGCCAAGCAATCTGGCGGGGACTTCCCGGCGAGCAGTACTTC. Amino acid sequence: CASSQAIWRGLPGEQYF.

This clonotype was counted only a few times. The genes are TRBV14 and TRBJ2-1; TRBD2 agrees at 9 bases. Germline CDR1 reads SGHDN; CDR2 reads FVKESK. The junction had 11 bases not matched to a gene; V was cut back by 1 base and J by 7 bases. This CDR3 has 17 amino acids. This CDR3 reads CASSQVPGLARTNEQFF. The CDR3 DNA follows: TGTGCCAGCAGCCAAGTCCCCGGACTAGCGAGGACTAATGAGCAGTTCTTC.

This clonotype was seen only a few times. The chain uses TRBV11-2 and TRBJ2-5, with D perhaps being TRBD1 or TRBD2 (6 bases each). CDR1 and CDR2 from the germline V gene are SGHAT and FQNNGV. This CDR3 contains 14 residues. The germline V and J ends were trimmed by 7 bases and 3 bases, with 15 bases remaining between them. Here the CDR3 reads CASNDLGGKETQYF. The DNA of the CDR3 is TGTGCCAGCAACGATCTAGGGGGGAAAGAGACCCAGTACTTC.

The chain is built from TRBV12-3 or TRBV12-4 and TRBJ2-1; no clear D. Trimming cost V 3 bases and J 16 bases, with 22 bases left between them. The length of the CDR3 is 14 residues. CDR3 amino acids: CASSFIVGGVSVFF. CDR3 coding DNA: TGTGCCAGCAGTTTCATTGTAGGTGGGGTGTCGGTTTTCTTC.

The V call is TRBV18, the J call TRBJ2-5; D is unclear. Germline V CDR1 and CDR2: KGHSH, LQKENI. The ends were cut back, 5 bases at V and 2 bases at J, with 9 bases in the middle. The CDR3 has 13 residues. The CDR3 here is CASSLVGQETQYF. The CDR3 DNA reads as TGTGCCAGCTCATTGGTCGGTCAAGAGACCCAGTACTTC.

The CDR3 loop reads CASSGPFPSGSGRETQYF. CDR3 DNA: TGTGCCAGCAGCGGCCCTTTCCCTAGCGGGAGTGGGCGGGAGACCCAGTACTTC. V and J are TRBV7-2 and TRBJ2-5, with TRBD2 matching over 10 bases. This CDR3 contains 18 residues. With V trimmed by 5 bases and J by 5 bases, 17 bases remained unmatched. CDR1 and CDR2 (germline): SGHTA, FQGNSA. Full variable domain (rest looked up from reference TRBV7-2 and TRBJ2-5): GAGVSQSPSNKVTEKGKDVELRCDPISGHTALYWYRQSLGQGLEFLIYFQGNSAPDKSGLPSDRFSAERTGGSVSTLTIQRTQQEDSAVYLCASSGPFPSGSGRETQYFGPGTRLLVL.